This T cell receptor (beta chain) was captured in a study of T cell responses to AZD1222 COVID-19 vaccine. Germline V lookup: CDR1 LNHDA, CDR2 SQIVND (reference sequence). Trimming left V 3 bases short and J 4 bases short, with 9 bases between. This CDR3 contains 13 residues. Study-level results: Two doses of AZD1222 preceded a rise in Spike-specific TCR breadth and depth. Unmutated variant regions reportedly attract nearly half of all spike-specific TCRs.

About this clone: The antigen is unknown.

Method: immunoSEQ multiplex PCR; TCRdb's copy keeps in-frame clones and lacks some. This table has around 100,000 clones, around nine tenths appearing once. This receptor was taken from an adult in good health. The starting material was peripheral blood, obtained on day 0 of AZD1222 vaccination. The chain employs TRBV19 and TRBJ1-1; D ambiguous. The CDR3 reads CASSIEFRTEAFF. For the CDR3, the DNA is TGTGCCAGTAGTATCGAATTTCGCACTGAAGCTTTCTTT.